Presented here are 25 T cell receptor beta chains from one specimen sequenced in a study of T-cell reconstitution after alpha-beta-depleted transplantation in children. Unique molecular identifiers tagged the TCRbeta library. In TCRdb, the PCR reads were re-called with MiXCR into one record per CDR3 protein. Among roughly 300,000 distinct CDR3 sequences, almost 10% were seen once, and the ten largest hold 10%. The sequencing used PBMCs from the stem cell graft donor, collected from the stem cell graft. The source of these receptors is a human donor who donated a stem cell graft to a child with SCID.

This clonotype has more than one count but fewer than ten. The V gene is TRBV3-1, the J gene TRBJ1-5, with D possibly TRBD1 on 6 matching bases. V shed 0 bases and J shed 6 bases, with 12 bases lying between them. The CDR3 contains 15 residues. CDR1 is LGHDT, CDR2 YNNKEL, per germline (reference sequence). The CDR3 loop reads CASSQDVGALQPQHF. The CDR3 DNA reads as TGTGCCAGCAGCCAAGATGTGGGGGCGCTTCAGCCCCAGCATTTT.

The V and J genes are TRBV29-1 and TRBJ2-2, with TRBD1 matching over 7 bases. The CDR3 runs to 15 residues. CDR1 and CDR2 from the germline V gene are SQVTM and ANQGSEA. J was trimmed by 4 bases and V by 6 bases; bases with no gene match: 11. The CDR3 coding sequence is TGCAGCGTCATCACCGGGACAGTGACCACCGGGGAGCTGTTTTTT. Its protein is CSVITGTVTTGELFF.

This clonotype was found a few times. V usage is TRBV3-1 and J usage is TRBJ2-7; possible D gene TRBD1, 5 bases. Germline CDR1 and CDR2: LGHDT and YNNKEL (reference sequence). CDR3 length: 15 residues. The V and J ends lost 7 bases and 7 bases respectively, with 23 bases between them. In nucleotides, the CDR3 is TGTGCCAGCAACGAACGGAATGGCAGGGTCGAGGAGCAGTACTTC. The encoded protein is CASNERNGRVEEQYF.

This clonotype was recorded a few times. The chain is built from TRBV14 and TRBJ2-7, with 8 bases lining up with TRBD1. The CDR3 runs to 19 residues. J was trimmed by 4 bases and V by 0 bases; bases with no gene match: 17. Germline V gene sequence: CDR1 SGHDN, CDR2 FVKESK. The DNA for the CDR3 is TGTGCCAGCAGCCAAGAGAGTCTCCCCGGGACAGGTATAGGATACGAGCAGTACTTC. It translates to CASSQESLPGTGIGYEQYF. The variable domain in full, with the rest retrieved from reference TRBV14 and TRBJ2-7, is EAGVTQFPSHSVIEKGQTVTLRCDPISGHDNLYWYRRVMGKEIKFLLHFVKESKQDESGMPNNRFLAERTGGTYSTLKVQPAELEDSGVYFCASSQESLPGTGIGYEQYFGPGTRLTVT.

This clonotype was detected many times. The V gene is TRBV6-5, the J gene TRBJ2-3; 10 nucleotides line up with TRBD2. Germline assignment: CDR1 MNHEY and CDR2 SVGAGI. Trimming took 6 bases from V and 2 from J; bases not matched to a gene: 5. The CDR3 is 15 amino acids. The CDR3 loop is CASSLAGGFTDTQYF. CDR3 in DNA: TGTGCCAGCAGCTTAGCGGGGGGATTCACAGATACGCAGTATTTT.

The chain employs TRBV7-2 and TRBJ2-3; 9 bases are a match to TRBD2. Per germline, CDR1 SGHTA and CDR2 FQGNSA. After removal of 5 bases from V and 4 bases from J, the junction contained 7 bases not matched to a gene. The CDR3 loop spans 15 amino acids. The CDR3, as DNA: TGTGCCAGCAGCCAAAGGCGGGGGGGCCCAGATACGCAGTATTTT. It encodes CASSQRRGGPDTQYF.

This rearrangement joins TRBV19 to TRBJ1-5, with TRBD1 matching over 10 bases. The J segment lost 4 bases and the V segment lost 3 bases, leaving 12 bases of the junction unmatched. CDR3 size: 18 residues. Germline-derived CDR1 and CDR2 are LNHDA and SQIVND (reference sequence). The CDR3 DNA reads TGTGCCAGTAGTATTTTTTTCAGACAGGGGGCCGAGAATCAGCCCCAGCATTTT. It yields the protein CASSIFFRQGAENQPQHF.

This chain links TRBV4-1 with TRBJ1-1; D perhaps matches TRBD1 (5 bases). Per germline, CDR1 MGHRA and CDR2 YSYEKL. CDR3 size: 15 residues. Trimming removed 7 bases from V and 4 bases from J, with 19 bases in between. CDR3 sequence (DNA): TGCGCCAGCACCTCTACGCAGGGTTTGGGCACTGAAGCTTTCTTT. This translates into CASTSTQGLGTEAFF.

The sample holds a few counts of this clonotype. V gene TRBV4-2 combines with J gene TRBJ2-3, with TRBD2 matching 9 bases. With 3 bases clipped from V and 2 bases from J, the junction kept 9 bases outside the gene matches. Germline V gene sequence: CDR1 LGHNA, CDR2 YNFKEQ. There are 17 residues in the CDR3. The CDR3 spells CASSHPSGGPPTDTQYF. CDR3 coding DNA: TGTGCCAGCAGCCACCCCAGCGGGGGGCCACCCACAGATACGCAGTATTTT.

This clonotype was observed many times. The chain links TRBV20-1 to TRBJ2-1, with D perhaps matching TRBD1 (6 bases). The V gene's germline CDR1 is DFQATT and CDR2 SNEGSKA (reference sequence). This CDR3 spans 13 amino acids. V was clipped by 3 bases and J by 4 bases, with 10 bases between them. Here the CDR3 DNA reads TGCAGTGCTAGCCCAGGGGATTACAATGAGCAGTTCTTC. It yields the protein CSASPGDYNEQFF.

Concerning this clonotype: A much larger clone is a single base away; this may be a read error. The chain couples TRBV12-3 or TRBV12-4 to TRBJ2-7; 7 bases agree with TRBD1. The CDR3 consists of 14 residues. The V and J ends lost 3 bases and 0 bases, in that order; junction bases with no gene match: 2. As DNA, the CDR3 is TGTGCCAGCAGTTTGACAGGGACCTCCTACGAGCAGTACTTC. Protein sequence: CASSLTGTSYEQYF.

This clonotype has ten or more counts. V usage is TRBV12-3 or TRBV12-4 and J usage is TRBJ2-1, with no clear D. Between the trimmed V and J ends, which lost 1 base and 6 bases, there was a span of 10 bases. The CDR3 runs to 14 residues. The CDR3 protein is CASSLVGIGNEQFF. CDR3 nucleotides: TGTGCCAGCAGTTTAGTAGGAATCGGCAATGAGCAGTTCTTC.

This clonotype was observed a few times. One end of the junction varies from germline; a read error may be responsible. J is TRBJ2-2 and V is TRBV12-3 or TRBV12-4; D is unclear. This CDR3 has 16 residues. As DNA, the CDR3 is TGTGCCAGCACTTTAGGGCTCGGAGCAGGCACCGGGGAGCTGTTTTTT. Its translation is CASTLGLGAGTGELFF.

The J gene is TRBJ2-2, the V gene TRBV7-3; D uncertain. The CDR3 is 14 amino acids. Trimming cost V 5 bases and J 7 bases, with 14 bases left between them. Per the germline V gene, CDR1 is SGHTA and CDR2 is FQGTGA. CDR3 nucleotides: TGTGCCAGCAGCCAAGACGTGGGAAGCGGGGAGCTGTTTTTT. It translates to CASSQDVGSGELFF.

CDR3 protein: CASSYGGGIDEQFF. CDR3 DNA sequence: TGTGCCAGCAGTTACGGCGGGGGGATTGATGAGCAGTTCTTC. This chain joins TRBV6-5 and TRBJ2-1, with 8 bases lining up with TRBD2. The germline V gene encodes CDR1 MNHEY and CDR2 SVGAGI. This CDR3 comprises 14 residues. V gave up 2 bases and J gave up 8 bases; unmatched junction bases: 5.

This clonotype was detected only a few times. The chain joins TRBV12-3 or TRBV12-4 to TRBJ1-1; a possible D gene is TRBD1 (5 bases). The V end was cut by 7 bases, the J end by 6 bases, with 9 bases between. The CDR3 loop spans 11 amino acids. The DNA of the CDR3 is TGTGCCAGCACCCAGGGCGCTGAAGCTTTCTTT. Translation: CASTQGAEAFF.

V gene TRBV6-1 combines with J gene TRBJ2-3; 7 nucleotides line up with TRBD2. V was clipped by 5 bases and J by 3 bases; unmatched bases: 11. Germline V gene lookup returns CDR1 MNHNS and CDR2 SASEGT. This CDR3 contains 16 residues. The CDR3 loop reads CASSTYRAGGTDTQYF. The CDR3 bases are TGTGCCAGCAGTACCTACCGGGCCGGGGGGACAGATACGCAGTATTTT.

Only a few counts were recorded for this clonotype. The gene calls are TRBV12-3 or TRBV12-4 and TRBJ2-7; weak D call: TRBD1 (7 bases). The V end was cut by 3 bases, the J end by 3 bases, with 12 bases between. The CDR3 runs 14 residues. The DNA for the CDR3 is TGTGCCAGCAGTTTTGCGGGACAGAACTACGAGCAGTACTTC. Translation gives CASSFAGQNYEQYF.

In its sample, this clonotype was seen a few times. This rearrangement joins TRBV20-1 to TRBJ2-3; a weak D match, TRBD2 (5 bases). Trimming shortened V by 6 bases and J by 4 bases, and 11 bases separated the two germline ends. This CDR3 has 12 amino acids. Germline CDR1 DFQATT, CDR2 SNEGSKA (reference sequence). The CDR3 sequence is CSAIPGADTQYF. Written as DNA, the CDR3 is TGCAGTGCCATCCCCGGGGCAGATACGCAGTATTTT.

There are many counts of this clonotype. The CDR3 DNA reads as TGTGCCAGCAGTCGACAGGTCAGCAATGAGCAGTTCTTC. Amino acids: CASSRQVSNEQFF. V and J are TRBV6-2 or TRBV6-3 and TRBJ2-1, with D perhaps matching TRBD1 (6 bases). V lost 5 bases and J lost 6, with 11 bases in between. There are 13 residues in the CDR3. The germline V gene encodes CDR1 MNHEY and CDR2 SVGEGT.

V usage is TRBV12-3 or TRBV12-4 and J usage is TRBJ2-1; 12 bases line up with TRBD2. V lost 6 bases, J lost 7 bases, and 13 bases stayed unmatched. The CDR3 spans 17 residues. The CDR3 region has the DNA TGTGCCAGCAGCAAACTCCAACTAGCGGGGGGAAAGAATGAGCAGTTCTTC. Residues: CASSKLQLAGGKNEQFF.

In nucleotides, the CDR3 is TGTGCCATCAGTCCCGGGACGTATGGCTACACCTTC. Residues: CAISPGTYGYTF. The chain is built from TRBV10-3 and TRBJ1-2, with a weak D call TRBD1 (5 bases). CDR1 ENHRY and CDR2 SYGVKD come from the germline V gene. This CDR3 region has 12 residues. Deletions cut 5 bases from V and 5 bases from J, with 9 bases between.

This clonotype was observed at least ten times. V is TRBV10-2 and J is TRBJ1-5; 7 nucleotides line up with TRBD1. Germline CDR1 and CDR2: WSHSY and SAAADI. This CDR3 region has 14 residues. Trimming took 6 bases from V and 7 from J; bases not matched to a gene: 9. The CDR3 DNA follows: TGCGCCAGCAGACAGGGGTCCTCCGGCCAGCCCCAGCATTTT. Its protein is CASRQGSSGQPQHF.

The gene calls are TRBV10-3 and TRBJ2-5; 11 positions match TRBD2. V lost 5 bases to trimming and J lost 3 bases; unmatched junction nucleotides: 8. This CDR3 contains 16 residues. Germline V gene data show CDR1 as ENHRY and CDR2 as SYGVKD. CDR3 DNA: TGTGCCATCAGTCGACAGGGTAGCGGGGGGGAAGAGACCCAGTACTTC. Translating it yields CAISRQGSGGEETQYF.

V usage is TRBV5-1 and J usage is TRBJ1-1; D is unclear. This CDR3 comprises 14 residues. V lost 0 bases to trimming and J lost 3 bases, with 9 bases between them. Germline V gene data show CDR1 as SGHRS and CDR2 as YFSETQ. The CDR3 nucleotides read TGCGCCAGCAGCTTGGCCCCAGGCTACACTGAAGCTTTCTTT. Translated, it gives CASSLAPGYTEAFF.